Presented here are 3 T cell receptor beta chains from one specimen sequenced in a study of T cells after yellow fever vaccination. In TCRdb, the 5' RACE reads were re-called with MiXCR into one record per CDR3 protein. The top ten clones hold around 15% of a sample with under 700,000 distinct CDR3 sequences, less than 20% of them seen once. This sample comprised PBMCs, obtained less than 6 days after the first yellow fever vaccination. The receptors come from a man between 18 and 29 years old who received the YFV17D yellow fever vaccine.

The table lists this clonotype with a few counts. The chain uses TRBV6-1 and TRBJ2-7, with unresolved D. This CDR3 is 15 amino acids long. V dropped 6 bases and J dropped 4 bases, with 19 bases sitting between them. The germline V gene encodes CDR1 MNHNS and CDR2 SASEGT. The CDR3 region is CASRPFPGPHYEQYV. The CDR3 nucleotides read TGTGCCAGCAGGCCATTCCCCGGACCCCATTACGAGCAGTACGTC.

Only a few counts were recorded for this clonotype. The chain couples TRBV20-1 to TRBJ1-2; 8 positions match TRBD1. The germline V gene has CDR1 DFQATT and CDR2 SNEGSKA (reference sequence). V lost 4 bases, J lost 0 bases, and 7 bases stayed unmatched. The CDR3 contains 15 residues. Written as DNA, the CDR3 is TGCAGTGCTATCTCCGAACAGGGGGCTAACTATGGCTACACCTTC. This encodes CSAISEQGANYGYTF.

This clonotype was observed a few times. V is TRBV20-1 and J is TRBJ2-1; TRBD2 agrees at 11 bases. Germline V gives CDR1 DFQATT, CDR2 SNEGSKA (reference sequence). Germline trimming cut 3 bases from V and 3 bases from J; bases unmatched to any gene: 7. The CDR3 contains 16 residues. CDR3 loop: CSARSASGGLYNEQFF. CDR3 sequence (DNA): TGCAGTGCTAGGTCGGCTAGCGGGGGGCTCTACAATGAGCAGTTCTTC.